This passage covers 31 T cell receptor beta chains from one sample sequenced in a study of blood T cell repertoires in COVID-19. Using immunoSEQ multiplex PCR, the repertoire was profiled, and TCRdb retains in-frame clones only, with some absent. This repertoire shows approximately 85,000 clones, approximately 78% found once; its top ten account for more than 10%. The sequenced sample was peripheral blood. Receptors were obtained from a human donor in a cohort sampled during active COVID-19.

The gene calls are TRBV5-5 and TRBJ2-1, with 9 nucleotides matching TRBD1. The CDR3 runs to 14 residues. Germline CDR1 SGHKS, CDR2 YYEKEE (reference sequence). The J segment lost 3 bases and the V segment lost 4 bases, leaving 2 bases of the junction unmatched. In nucleotides, the CDR3 is TGTGCCAGCAGCCGGGACAGGGACTACAATGAGCAGTTCTTC. Translating gives CASSRDRDYNEQFF.

The chain links TRBV6-5 to TRBJ1-1, with a possible D match to TRBD1 (6 bases). CDR1 and CDR2 (germline): MNHEY, SVGAGI. The CDR3 is made up of 15 amino acids. V lost 2 bases and J lost 7, with 17 bases in between. In DNA, the CDR3 is TGTGCCAGCAGTTACCCCTCGGGGGGGGCATTTGAAGCTTTCTTT. Translation: CASSYPSGGAFEAFF.

The CDR3 DNA reads as TGTGCCAGCAGCTACCGGACAGGGGGAATTGGAGGCGAGCAGTACTTC. Translating it yields CASSYRTGGIGGEQYF. V and J are TRBV11-2 and TRBJ2-7, with 10 bases aligning to TRBD1. This CDR3 spans 16 amino acids. Per the germline V gene, CDR1 is SGHAT and CDR2 is FQNNGV. J lost 6 bases, V lost 4 bases, and 12 bases had no gene match.

The chain carries TRBV5-1 and TRBJ1-4; D not certain. V was cut by 4 bases and J by 7 bases, with 11 bases left in between. CDR1 is SGHRS, CDR2 YFSETQ, per germline. The CDR3 contains 13 residues. The CDR3 DNA sequence: TGCGCCAGCAGCCAAGGAGGAGTTGAAAAACTGTTTTTT. Its protein product is CASSQGGVEKLFF.

The V gene is TRBV3-1 (or the pseudogene TRBV3-2), the J gene TRBJ2-5, with D possibly TRBD1 on 5 matching bases. The germline V gene encodes CDR1 LGHDT and CDR2 YNNKEL (reference sequence). Trimming took 4 bases from V and 5 from J, leaving 11 bases between them. The CDR3 spans 13 residues. The CDR3 is CASSPRQSETQYF. The CDR3 nucleotides are TGTGCCAGCAGCCCAAGACAGTCTGAGACCCAGTACTTC.

The V call is TRBV9, the J call TRBJ2-3, with D unresolved. With 0 bases removed from V and 4 bases from J, the gap between germline ends came to 15 bases. Germline V CDR1 and CDR2: SGDLS, YYNGEE. CDR3 length equals 16 residues. In nucleotides, the CDR3 is TGTGCCAGCAGCGTAGAAAACCCCGGGTCCTCAGATACGCAGTATTTT. This sequence encodes CASSVENPGSSDTQYF.

This clone appeared a few times. V is TRBV5-1 and J is TRBJ2-4; weak D call: TRBD2 (6 bases). The V end was cut by 4 bases, the J end by 5 bases, with 10 bases between. CDR3 length: 13 residues. From germline, CDR1 is SGHRS and CDR2 YFSETQ. CDR3 sequence: CASSEPGENIQYF. CDR3 nucleotide sequence: TGCGCCAGCAGCGAACCGGGAGAAAACATTCAGTACTTC.

The rearrangement links TRBV7-9 to TRBJ1-1, with 7 bases fitting TRBD1. V shed 1 base and J 4 bases; nucleotides not matched to a gene: 6. The CDR3 is 15 residues long. Looked up from germline, CDR1 is SEHNR and CDR2 is FQNEAQ (reference sequence). The CDR3 here is CASSLVGGSGTEAFF. DNA of the CDR3: TGTGCCAGCAGCTTAGTAGGGGGCAGCGGCACTGAAGCTTTCTTT.

CDR3 sequence (DNA): TGCGCCAGCAGCTTGGGCGGTACTTATAATTCACCCCTCCACTTT. Amino acids: CASSLGGTYNSPLHF. The chain employs TRBV5-1 and TRBJ1-6; D gene uncertain. This CDR3 contains 15 residues. Germline CDR1 and CDR2: SGHRS and YFSETQ. V lost 0 bases to trimming and J lost 4 bases, with 8 bases between them.

In DNA form, the CDR3 reads TGTGCCAGCAGCTTAGGTACCGGGACATATAATTCACCCCTCCACTTT. It codes for CASSLGTGTYNSPLHF. The chain couples TRBV11-2 to TRBJ1-6; TRBD1 might be the D (6 bases). This CDR3 comprises 16 residues. CDR1 and CDR2 from the germline V gene are SGHAT and FQNNGV. With 1 base removed from V and 4 bases from J, the gap between germline ends came to 11 bases.

This clone was seen a handful of times. The chain joins TRBV24-1 to TRBJ1-3, with TRBD1 as a possible D gene (6 bases). In germline, CDR1 is KGHDR, CDR2 SFDVKD. The V gene lost 0 bases and the J gene lost 3 bases, with 11 bases spanning the gap. The CDR3 length is 16 residues. For the CDR3, the DNA is TGTGCCACCAGTGATTTGGGGGGCGCGGGTGGAAACACCATATATTTT. Amino acid sequence: CATSDLGGAGGNTIYF.

The CDR3 here is CASSLGQGGNEQFF. CDR3 in DNA: TGTGCCAGCTCACTTGGACAGGGAGGCAATGAGCAGTTCTTC. The chain carries TRBV18 and TRBJ2-1, with TRBD1 matching over 8 bases. The CDR3 runs 14 residues. Germline assignment: CDR1 KGHSH and CDR2 LQKENI. The V gene end was trimmed by 4 bases and the J gene end by 6 bases; junction bases not matched to a gene: 5. The full variable domain, with the rest looked up from reference TRBV18 and TRBJ2-1, is NAGVMQNPRHLVRRRGQEARLRCSPMKGHSHVYWYRQLPEEGLKFMVYLQKENIIDESGMPKERFSAEFPKEGPSILRIQQVVRGDSAAYFCASSLGQGGNEQFFGPGTRLTVL.

Regarding this clone: This CDR3 is also generated by other DNA sequences in the sample. CDR3 protein: CASSRQGNTEAFF. In DNA form, the CDR3 reads TGTGCCAGCAGCCGCCAGGGGAACACTGAAGCTTTCTTT. V gene TRBV6-5 combines with J gene TRBJ1-1; D may be TRBD1 (5 bases). The CDR3 loop spans 13 amino acids. Germline V CDR1 and CDR2: MNHEY, SVGAGI. V lost 6 bases and J lost 1, with 9 bases in between.

The V and J genes are TRBV9 and TRBJ1-1; perhaps TRBD1 as D (6 bases). The CDR3 has 17 amino acids. The germline V gene has CDR1 SGDLS and CDR2 YYNGEE. V was pared by 4 bases and J by 0 bases, with 19 bases between. The CDR3 loop reads CASSPRGGLTMNTEAFF. Here the CDR3 DNA reads TGTGCCAGCAGCCCTCGGGGGGGCTTAACCATGAACACTGAAGCTTTCTTT. The full variable domain, rest sourced from reference TRBV9 and TRBJ1-1, is DSGVTQTPKHLITATGQRVTLRCSPRSGDLSVYWYQQSLDQGLQFLIQYYNGEERAKGNILERFSAQQFPDLHSELNLSSLELGDSALYFCASSPRGGLTMNTEAFFGQGTRLTVV.

The rearrangement uses TRBV18 and TRBJ2-7; possible D gene TRBD2, 6 bases. This CDR3 has 16 residues. Germline V gene lookup returns CDR1 KGHSH and CDR2 LQKENI. V was cut by 2 bases and J by 0 bases, with 14 bases left in between. CDR3 bases: TGTGCCAGCTCACCATTCGAACAGGACTACTCCTACGAGCAGTACTTC. It yields the protein CASSPFEQDYSYEQYF.

The chain couples TRBV10-3 to TRBJ2-3; tentative D call: TRBD2 (6 bases). This CDR3 contains 15 residues. The germline V gene encodes CDR1 ENHRY and CDR2 SYGVKD. V lost 4 bases and J 3 bases, leaving 14 bases between the germline ends. CDR3 sequence reads: CAISGRGLRTDTQYF. The CDR3 nucleotides read TGTGCCATCAGTGGTCGTGGACTAAGGACAGATACGCAGTATTTT.

This clone is labeled medium-sized. The chain couples TRBV27 to TRBJ1-6; 8 bases fit TRBD1. Germline V gene lookup returns CDR1 MNHEY and CDR2 SMNVEV (reference sequence). The CDR3 runs 15 residues. Trimming cost V 3 bases and J 6 bases; bases outside gene matches: 4. The chain's CDR3 is CASSFGGTGNSPLHF. The CDR3 nucleotides are TGTGCCAGCAGTTTCGGTGGGACAGGTAATTCACCCCTCCACTTT.

V usage is TRBV5-1 and J usage is TRBJ2-1; D may be TRBD1 (5 bases). Trimming shortened V by 4 bases and J by 1 base, and 12 bases separated the two germline ends. In germline, CDR1 is SGHRS, CDR2 YFSETQ. CDR3 length: 15 amino acids. CDR3 DNA sequence: TGCGCCAGCAGCCCCGGACATAAATCCTACAATGAGCAGTTCTTC. The encoded protein is CASSPGHKSYNEQFF.

The DNA for the CDR3 is TGTGCCAGTAGTGACGGGACTAACTCCTACAATGAGCAGTTCTTC. Protein product: CASSDGTNSYNEQFF. The chain employs TRBV19 and TRBJ2-1, with TRBD2 identical over 7 bases. Losses at the gene ends were 5 bases for V and 0 bases for J; bases not matched to a gene: 4. The CDR3 is 15 residues long. Germline CDR1 reads LNHDA; CDR2 reads SQIVND (reference sequence).

This chain uses TRBV10-1 with TRBJ2-2; D possibly corresponds to TRBD2 (6 bases). Per the germline V gene, CDR1 is WNHNN and CDR2 is SYGVQD (reference sequence). The CDR3 sequence is 14 residues long. Trimming cost V 10 bases and J 5 bases, with 17 bases left between them. The chain's CDR3 is CATRGDWRTGELFF. CDR3 sequence (DNA): TGCGCCACCCGCGGGGATTGGCGGACCGGGGAGCTGTTTTTT.

This chain connects TRBV30 to TRBJ2-7, with D perhaps matching TRBD2 (7 bases). Trimming pared 4 bases from V and 0 bases from J, leaving 10 bases between. The CDR3 runs 13 residues. Germline V gene data show CDR1 as GTSNPN and CDR2 as SVGIG (reference sequence). The chain's CDR3 is CAWMGGLSYEQYF. CDR3 bases: TGTGCCTGGATGGGGGGGCTCTCCTACGAGCAGTACTTC.

The chain couples TRBV2 to TRBJ2-7, with TRBD1 identical over 8 bases. Trimming at V came to 4 bases and at J to 3 bases, leaving 5 bases not matched to a gene. CDR3 length equals 14 residues. Per the germline V gene, CDR1 is SNHLY and CDR2 is FYNNEI. This CDR3 reads CASSVRTGYYEQYF. For the CDR3, the DNA is TGTGCCAGCAGTGTTCGGACAGGGTACTACGAGCAGTACTTC.

The rearrangement links TRBV7-3 to TRBJ2-1; 10 bases line up with TRBD1. Germline V gene sequence: CDR1 SGHTA, CDR2 FQGTGA. This CDR3 is built from 15 residues. J gave up 5 bases and V 3 bases, and 4 bases lay outside the gene matches. In DNA, the CDR3 is TGTGCCAGCAGCTTCCGGGACAGGGGTCACAATGAGCAGTTCTTC. It yields the protein CASSFRDRGHNEQFF.

V and J are TRBV20-1 and TRBJ2-2; TRBD1 agrees at 8 bases. From germline, CDR1 is DFQATT and CDR2 SNEGSKA (reference sequence). Trimming took 5 bases from V and 7 from J; bases not matched to a gene: 6. The CDR3 loop spans 13 amino acids. The CDR3 spells CSAGDRGSGELFF. CDR3 bases: TGCAGTGCTGGTGACAGGGGCAGCGGGGAGCTGTTTTTT.

The table lists this clone with a count of one. V is TRBV5-6 and J is TRBJ1-5, with D maybe TRBD1 (5 bases). CDR3 size: 15 residues. V was pared by 3 bases and J by 4 bases, with 14 bases between. The germline V gene has CDR1 SGHDT and CDR2 YYEEEE. The CDR3 nucleotides read TGTGCCAGCAGCTCGAAGGAGGGGACGAATCAGCCCCAGCATTTT. Amino acid sequence: CASSSKEGTNQPQHF.

The chain carries TRBV9 and TRBJ1-2, with D possibly matching TRBD1 (5 bases). Trimming took off 0 bases at V and 4 bases at J, with 13 bases between the two ends. The CDR3 is 15 amino acids. Germline assignment: CDR1 SGDLS and CDR2 YYNGEE. CDR3 nucleotides: TGTGCCAGCAGCGTAGGAGGCAGGGTTGCCTATGGCTACACCTTC. Its translation: CASSVGGRVAYGYTF.

The V call is TRBV6-5, the J call TRBJ2-7, with 9 bases fitting TRBD1. The V gene's germline CDR1 is MNHEY and CDR2 SVGAGI. CDR3 length: 16 residues. V gave up 0 bases and J gave up 0 bases; unmatched junction bases: 3. CDR3: CASSYSDRGGSYEQYF. The CDR3 coding sequence is TGTGCCAGCAGTTACTCGGACAGGGGAGGCTCCTACGAGCAGTACTTC.

This chain connects TRBV2 to TRBJ2-1, with 7 bases lining up with TRBD1. Germline-derived CDR1 and CDR2 are SNHLY and FYNNEI. The CDR3 contains 14 residues. V dropped 6 bases and J dropped 0; count of bases not matched to a gene: 2. The CDR3 region is CASRDRSSYNEQFF. The CDR3 DNA reads as TGTGCCAGCAGGGACAGGAGCTCCTACAATGAGCAGTTCTTC. The whole variable domain, remainder taken from reference TRBV2 and TRBJ2-1, is EPEVTQTPSHQVTQMGQEVILRCVPISNHLYFYWYRQILGQKVEFLVSFYNNEISEKSEIFDDQFSVERPDGSNFTLKIRSTKLEDSAMYFCASRDRSSYNEQFFGPGTRLTVL.

The chain is built from TRBV11-2 and TRBJ2-3, with 10 bases that match TRBD2. CDR3 size: 16 residues. The J segment lost 3 bases and the V segment lost 4 bases, leaving 7 bases of the junction unmatched. Germline V gene lookup returns CDR1 SGHAT and CDR2 FQNNGV. The CDR3: CASSSPSGGLTDTQYF. CDR3 in DNA: TGTGCCAGCAGCTCCCCTAGCGGGGGCTTAACAGATACGCAGTATTTT.

This chain connects TRBV30 to TRBJ2-2; D is possibly TRBD2 (6 bases). Trimming stripped 3 bases from V and 6 bases from J, with 17 bases between. This CDR3 is 15 amino acids long. The V gene's germline CDR1 is GTSNPN and CDR2 SVGIG (reference sequence). The DNA of the CDR3 is TGTGCCTGGAGCGGAGGGAAAGGAATCGCCGGGGAGCTGTTTTTT. It specifies CAWSGGKGIAGELFF.

The J gene is TRBJ1-5, the V gene TRBV15, with 9 bases fitting TRBD1. Unmatched junction bases numbered 8, after V lost 1 base and J lost 7 bases. Germline values: CDR1 LNHNV, CDR2 YYDKDF (reference sequence). The CDR3 is 16 residues long. In DNA, the CDR3 is TGTGCCACCAGCAGAGCCGGGACAGGGAGGGCGCAGCCCCAGCATTTT. Amino acids: CATSRAGTGRAQPQHF. The full variable domain, with the rest looked up from reference TRBV15 and TRBJ1-5, is DAMVIQNPRYQVTQFGKPVTLSCSQTLNHNVMYWYQQKSSQAPKLLFHYYDKDFNNEADTPDNFQSRRPNTSFCFLDIRSPGLGDTAMYLCATSRAGTGRAQPQHFGDGTRLSIL.